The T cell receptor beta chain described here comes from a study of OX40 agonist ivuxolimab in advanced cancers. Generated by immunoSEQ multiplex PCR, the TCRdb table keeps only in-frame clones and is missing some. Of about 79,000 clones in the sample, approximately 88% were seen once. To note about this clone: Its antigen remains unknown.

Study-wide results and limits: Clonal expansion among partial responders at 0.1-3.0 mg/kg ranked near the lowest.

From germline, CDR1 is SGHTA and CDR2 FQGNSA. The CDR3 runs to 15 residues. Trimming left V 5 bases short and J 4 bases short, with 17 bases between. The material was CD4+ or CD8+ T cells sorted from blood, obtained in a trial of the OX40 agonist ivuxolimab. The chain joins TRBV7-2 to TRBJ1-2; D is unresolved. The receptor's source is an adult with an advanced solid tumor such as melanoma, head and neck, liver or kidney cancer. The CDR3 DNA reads TGTGCCAGCAGCCCCACAGTGGGGTTAAGCTATGGCTACACCTTC. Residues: CASSPTVGLSYGYTF.